Below are 7 T cell receptor beta chains sequenced from a single sample in a study of regulatory T cells in long-lasting Graves disease. Time point defined: newly diagnosed GD, antithyroid drugs for less than 3 months. TCR sequences were obtained from RNA taken from PBMCs. Building the TCR beta libraries relied on iRepertoire HTBI primers, and CDR3 regions underwent Arm-PCR. TCRdb itself ran the multiplex PCR reads through MiXCR, one entry per CDR3 protein. The sample yields around 470,000 distinct CDR3 sequences, roughly 15% seen once. These same records also appear under a second study, on T cells in Graves' hyperthyroidism and ophthalmopathy.

Sequenced here: peripheral blood mononuclear cells (PBMCs), sampled at new diagnosis, from a patient treated with antithyroid drugs. The receptors originated from a woman in her 50s with Graves disease.

This clonotype occurred many times. The V gene is TRBV6-5, the J gene TRBJ2-3; 9 positions agree with TRBD1. There are 19 residues in the CDR3. Germline CDR1 MNHEY, CDR2 SVGAGI. Trimming at V came to 2 bases and at J to 0 bases, leaving 12 bases not matched to a gene. CDR3 amino acids: CASSYQGQGGTSSTDTQYF. The DNA of the CDR3 is TGTGCCAGCAGTTACCAGGGACAGGGAGGGACTTCTAGCACAGATACGCAGTATTTT.

This clonotype was found a few times. The junction does not match germline at one end; this may be a read error. This sequence joins TRBV18 and TRBJ2-3, with 7 bases aligning to TRBD2. In germline, CDR1 is KGHSH, CDR2 LQKENI. The CDR3 is made up of 16 amino acids. CDR3 sequence reads: CASSSPPGRELDTQYF. The DNA for the CDR3 is TGTGCCAGCTCATCACCTCCGGGGCGGGAGCTTGATACGCAGTATTTT.

The rearrangement links TRBV20-1 to TRBJ2-7, with 7 positions matching TRBD1. There are 15 residues in the CDR3. Germline values: CDR1 DFQATT, CDR2 SNEGSKA (reference sequence). Losses at the gene ends were 1 base for V and 0 bases for J; bases not matched to a gene: 6. The CDR3 coding sequence is TGCAGTGCTAGAGGCCCGGGACAGAGCTCCTACGAGCAGTACTTC. Its translation: CSARGPGQSSYEQYF.

The J gene is TRBJ2-2, the V gene TRBV20-1; maybe TRBD2 (5 bases). The CDR3 is 16 amino acids. CDR1 DFQATT and CDR2 SNEGSKA come from the germline V gene (reference sequence). V shed 5 bases and J shed 0 bases, with 16 bases lying between them. The CDR3: CSAPRAGLTNTGELFF. The CDR3 DNA reads TGCAGTGCTCCCCGAGCAGGACTTACGAACACCGGGGAGCTGTTTTTT.

This clonotype came up many times. The chain is built from TRBV2 and TRBJ2-7; 13 positions match TRBD2. The V segment lost 3 bases and the J segment 3 bases; nucleotides outside the gene matches: 5. The CDR3 contains 16 residues. Germline CDR1 is SNHLY and CDR2 is FYNNEI. CDR3 sequence (DNA): TGTGCCAGCAGTGACGCCGGGACTAGCGGGATCTACGAGCAGTACTTC. Translating gives CASSDAGTSGIYEQYF.

This clonotype was seen ten or more times. J is TRBJ2-1 and V is TRBV3-1; TRBD2 aligns across 8 bases. Germline values: CDR1 LGHDT, CDR2 YNNKEL (reference sequence). The CDR3 contains 16 residues. V lost 1 base, J lost 1 base, and 3 bases stayed unmatched. The CDR3 here is CASSQATSGSYNEQFF. The CDR3 region has the DNA TGTGCCAGCAGCCAAGCCACTAGCGGATCCTACAATGAGCAGTTCTTC.

Ten or more counts support this clonotype. The CDR3 protein is CAWSSNGVEQYF. The DNA of the CDR3 is TGTGCCTGGAGTTCCAATGGGGTCGAGCAGTACTTC. V and J are TRBV30 and TRBJ2-7; no definite D call. There are 12 residues in the CDR3. The V end lost 2 bases, the J end lost 6 bases, and 11 bases lay between the germline ends. Looked up from germline, CDR1 is GTSNPN and CDR2 is SVGIG (reference sequence).